What follows are 5 T cell receptor beta chains derived from one specimen sequenced in a study of blood T cells in healthy people across ages. It was with a sample-barcoded 5' primer and a J-beta primer mix that a second PCR of roughly 7 to 11 cycles was run. TCRdb fed the 5' RACE reads into MiXCR, producing one record per CDR3 protein. This repertoire shows approximately 490,000 distinct CDR3 sequences, 20% to 30% found once; its top ten account for roughly 9%. These same records also appear under a second study, on T cells of mothers and their children.

The source material was blood. All receptors derive from a boy under 18 in good health.

The chain recombines TRBV5-1 with TRBJ2-7; TRBD1 agrees at 9 bases. CDR3 size: 14 residues. CDR1 SGHRS and CDR2 YFSETQ come from the germline V gene. V was clipped by 4 bases and J by 7 bases; unmatched bases: 9. The CDR3 coding sequence is TGCGCCAGCAGCCCCTGGACAGGGGCGAGTGAGCAGTACTTC. Encoded protein: CASSPWTGASEQYF.

The gene calls are TRBV7-9 and TRBJ1-4; a possible D gene is TRBD1 (6 bases). Germline CDR1 and CDR2: SEHNR and FQNEAQ (reference sequence). This CDR3 contains 15 residues. V was pared by 0 bases and J by 9 bases, with 14 bases between. The CDR3 sequence is CASSLATGIAQKLFF. The CDR3 DNA reads TGTGCCAGCAGCTTAGCTACAGGGATAGCTCAAAAACTGTTTTTT.

In its sample, this clonotype was seen a few times. This sequence joins TRBV4-2 and TRBJ2-7, with 7 bases fitting TRBD1. Trimming cost V 0 bases and J 2 bases; bases outside gene matches: 7. Per the germline V gene, CDR1 is LGHNA and CDR2 is YNFKEQ. The CDR3 covers 16 residues. The CDR3 loop reads CASSQDLRGRPYEQYF. CDR3 coding DNA: TGTGCCAGCAGCCAAGATTTAAGGGGGCGGCCCTACGAGCAGTACTTC.

This clonotype appeared a few times. V usage is TRBV28 and J usage is TRBJ1-1; D remains unclear. Germline CDR1 is MDHEN and CDR2 is SYDVKM. This CDR3 contains 15 residues. V gave up 1 base and J gave up 1 base, with 10 bases separating them. CDR3 coding DNA: TGTGCCAGCAGTTTATCGAGCAGCTGGAACACTGAAGCTTTCTTT. Translation: CASSLSSSWNTEAFF.

The gene calls are TRBV7-9 and TRBJ2-5; D gene unclear. The closer fit of TRBJ2-7 to the DNA end suggests the J call may be wrong. There are 14 residues in the CDR3. Per the germline V gene, CDR1 is SEHNR and CDR2 is FQNEAQ (reference sequence). CDR3 region: CASSLEWVKDEQYF. The CDR3 DNA is TGTGCCAGCAGCTTAGAATGGGTCAAGGACGAGCAGTACTTC.